The 23 T cell receptor beta chains presented below share a single source sample, sequenced in a study of blood T cell repertoires in COVID-19. The method was immunoSEQ multiplex PCR; TCRdb's version includes in-frame clones alone and lacks a portion of them. The table includes roughly 160,000 clones, about 88% detected once. Sequencing was performed on peripheral blood. These receptors originate from a man in his 60s with acute or convalescent COVID-19.

The chain links TRBV28 to TRBJ2-6, with TRBD1 identical over 11 bases. After removal of 4 bases from V and 5 bases from J, the junction contained 19 bases not matched to a gene. Germline V gene lookup returns CDR1 MDHEN and CDR2 SYDVKM. The CDR3 totals 21 residues. Here the CDR3 DNA reads TGTGCCAGCAGTTCATTGGACAGGGGGCCCTATTCGACGCTGAGGGCCAACGTCCTGACTTTC. Translating it yields CASSSLDRGPYSTLRANVLTF.

In nucleotides, the CDR3 is TGTGCCAGCAGCCAAGATCAAGGCAGGGGGAGGACCGGGGAGCTGTTTTTT. This encodes CASSQDQGRGRTGELFF. The chain couples TRBV14 to TRBJ2-2; a possible D gene is TRBD1 (7 bases). Germline-derived CDR1 and CDR2 are SGHDN and FVKESK. The CDR3 length is 17 residues. With 0 bases removed from V and 5 bases from J, the gap between germline ends came to 16 bases.

This clone was seen more than once but under ten times. J is TRBJ2-1 and V is TRBV5-1; 9 nucleotides line up with TRBD1. Germline CDR1 is SGHRS and CDR2 is YFSETQ. CDR3 length: 16 residues. V was pared by 0 bases and J by 8 bases, with 9 bases of the junction left unmatched. CDR3 sequence: CASSLDPGTGKYEQFF. The CDR3 bases are TGCGCCAGCAGCTTGGACCCCGGGACAGGGAAATATGAGCAGTTCTTC.

This chain connects TRBV27 to TRBJ1-2; D is uncertain. Per germline, CDR1 MNHEY and CDR2 SMNVEV (reference sequence). The CDR3 length is 14 residues. V lost 3 bases to trimming and J lost 4 bases, with 12 bases between them. CDR3 in DNA: TGTGCCAGCAGTTTGTACGGGAGTTCCTATGGCTACACCTTC. Translating it yields CASSLYGSSYGYTF.

This sequence joins TRBV10-1 and TRBJ2-3; 11 bases match TRBD2. The CDR3 loop spans 16 amino acids. Germline CDR1 and CDR2: WNHNN and SYGVQD (reference sequence). The V segment lost 0 bases and the J segment 1 base; nucleotides outside the gene matches: 0. The CDR3 sequence is CASSESLAGGTDTQYF. CDR3 nucleotide sequence: TGCGCCAGCAGTGAGTCACTAGCGGGGGGCACAGATACGCAGTATTTT.

The chain employs TRBV5-1 and TRBJ2-3, with 7 bases matching TRBD2. Germline loops: CDR1 SGHRS, CDR2 YFSETQ. CDR3 length equals 16 residues. V lost 4 bases to trimming and J lost 2 bases; unmatched junction nucleotides: 10. The CDR3, as DNA: TGCGCCAGCAGCCCGAGGGGCGGGGGACCCACAGATACGCAGTATTTT. Protein: CASSPRGGGPTDTQYF.

The sample holds many counts of this clone. CDR3 residues: CASSRQGAYGYTF. Here the CDR3 DNA reads TGTGCCAGCAGTCGACAGGGGGCGTATGGCTACACCTTC. The chain employs TRBV6-5 and TRBJ1-2, with TRBD1 identical over 10 bases. CDR1 is MNHEY, CDR2 SVGAGI, per germline. The trim removed 5 bases at V and 5 bases at J, leaving 2 bases unmatched. CDR3 length equals 13 residues.

The chain recombines TRBV21-1 with TRBJ2-1; no check of the table's D call, TRBD1, against the DNA was made. TRBV21-1 represents a pseudogene. The CDR3 is made up of 16 amino acids. The CDR3 spells CASSKAQGQGNNEQFF. As DNA, the CDR3 is TGTGCCAGCAGCAAAGCGCAGGGACAGGGCAACAATGAGCAGTTCTTC.

The chain recombines TRBV9 with TRBJ1-2; D is possibly TRBD1 (6 bases). This CDR3 has 15 amino acids. Germline V gene data show CDR1 as SGDLS and CDR2 as YYNGEE. Deletions cut 0 bases from V and 6 bases from J, with 15 bases between. The CDR3 region is CASSVVTNRADGYTF. Written as DNA, the CDR3 is TGTGCCAGCAGCGTAGTCACGAACAGGGCGGATGGCTACACCTTC. Full variable domain (rest looked up from reference TRBV9 and TRBJ1-2): DSGVTQTPKHLITATGQRVTLRCSPRSGDLSVYWYQQSLDQGLQFLIQYYNGEERAKGNILERFSAQQFPDLHSELNLSSLELGDSALYFCASSVVTNRADGYTFGSGTRLTVV.

The chain links TRBV2 to TRBJ1-5; D is unclear. CDR1 SNHLY and CDR2 FYNNEI come from the germline V gene. The CDR3 extends over 14 amino acids. V was shortened by 2 bases and J by 0 bases, with 5 bases between the two germline ends. The CDR3 protein is CASSEIYSNQPQHF. CDR3 bases: TGTGCCAGCAGTGAAATTTATAGCAATCAGCCCCAGCATTTT.

The chain links TRBV18 to TRBJ2-3; 13 nucleotides align to TRBD2. Germline CDR1 is KGHSH and CDR2 is LQKENI. Trimming at V came to 3 bases and at J to 5 bases, leaving 5 bases not matched to a gene. The CDR3 runs to 16 residues. The CDR3 loop reads CASSPGLAGAGDTQYF. The CDR3 DNA reads TGTGCCAGCTCACCTGGACTAGCGGGGGCCGGAGATACGCAGTATTTT.

This sequence joins TRBV27 and TRBJ1-1; a weak D match, TRBD1 (6 bases). The germline gives CDR1 MNHEY, CDR2 SMNVEV (reference sequence). Trimming removed 5 bases at V and 1 base at J, with 14 bases between. The CDR3 has 15 residues. CDR3 coding DNA: TGTGCCAGCAGTCAGCCCGGGACACCGAACACTGAAGCTTTCTTT. It codes for CASSQPGTPNTEAFF.

This chain connects TRBV5-1 to TRBJ1-4; TRBD1 aligns across 9 bases. The ends lost 0 bases at V and 4 bases at J; junction bases unmatched: 4. Germline V gives CDR1 SGHRS, CDR2 YFSETQ. This CDR3 comprises 16 residues. This chain's CDR3 is CASSLGPGQGNEKLFF. CDR3 nucleotides: TGCGCCAGCAGCTTGGGGCCGGGACAGGGTAATGAAAAACTGTTTTTT.

The V and J genes are TRBV23-1 and TRBJ1-1; D is unclear. TRBV23-1 falls under the ORF class, with uncertain function. CDR3 length: 14 residues. Trimming took 4 bases from V and 0 from J, leaving 9 bases between them. As DNA, the CDR3 is TGCGCCAGCAGTCGGGCGTTGGTGAACACTGAAGCTTTCTTT. It yields the protein CASSRALVNTEAFF.

This rearrangement joins TRBV18 to TRBJ1-2, with TRBD1 matching over 7 bases. J was trimmed by 8 bases and V by 4 bases; bases with no gene match: 4. CDR1 KGHSH and CDR2 LQKENI come from the germline V gene. The CDR3 length is 12 residues. This CDR3 is CASSQTGPGYTF. In DNA, the CDR3 is TGTGCCAGCTCACAGACAGGGCCCGGCTACACCTTC.

This chain links TRBV15 with TRBJ2-5; no firm D call. V was clipped by 7 bases and J by 7 bases, with 16 bases between them. The CDR3 consists of 13 residues. Germline V lookup: CDR1 LNHNV, CDR2 YYDKDF (reference sequence). The CDR3 bases are TGTGCCACCATCGGTGGAGCCACGCGGACCCAGTACTTC. This encodes CATIGGATRTQYF.

The chain joins TRBV28 to TRBJ2-1; 8 bases align to TRBD2. Per germline, CDR1 MDHEN and CDR2 SYDVKM. The junction had 5 bases not matched to a gene; V was cut back by 1 base and J by 0 bases. The length of the CDR3 is 17 residues. This chain's CDR3 is CASSLYKSGSSYNEQFF. The DNA of the CDR3 is TGTGCCAGCAGTTTATATAAGAGCGGGAGCTCCTACAATGAGCAGTTCTTC.

The chain couples TRBV29-1 to TRBJ1-6; a possible D gene is TRBD1 (6 bases). Germline V lookup: CDR1 SQVTM, CDR2 ANQGSEA. The CDR3 is 13 amino acids. Deletions cut 6 bases from V and 8 bases from J, with 14 bases between. The CDR3 sequence: CSVQTGSDSPLHF. The CDR3 nucleotides read TGCAGCGTACAGACAGGTAGTGATTCACCCCTCCACTTT.

The gene calls are TRBV5-1 and TRBJ1-4, with D perhaps matching TRBD1 (5 bases). V was trimmed by 4 bases and J by 0 bases, leaving 10 bases between them. From germline, CDR1 is SGHRS and CDR2 YFSETQ. This CDR3 spans 15 amino acids. The CDR3 spells CASSLGQTTNEKLFF. CDR3 sequence (DNA): TGCGCCAGCAGCCTGGGGCAGACAACTAATGAAAAACTGTTTTTT.

The V call is TRBV5-1, the J call TRBJ2-3, with D maybe TRBD2 (5 bases). The V gene's germline CDR1 is SGHRS and CDR2 YFSETQ. V lost 1 base, J lost 0 bases, and 9 bases lay in between. This CDR3 has 15 residues. The CDR3 protein is CASSLQGLSTDTQYF. In DNA, the CDR3 is TGCGCCAGCAGCTTGCAAGGACTCAGCACAGATACGCAGTATTTT. Full variable domain (outside the CDR3, taken from reference TRBV5-1 and TRBJ2-3): KAGVTQTPRYLIKTRGQQVTLSCSPISGHRSVSWYQQTPGQGLQFLFEYFSETQRNKGNFPGRFSGRQFSNSRSEMNVSTLELGDSALYLCASSLQGLSTDTQYFGPGTRLTVL.

The chain has TRBV30 and TRBJ2-1; TRBD2 aligns across 11 bases. Trimming took 6 bases from V and 7 from J; bases not matched to a gene: 5. Germline V CDR1 and CDR2: GTSNPN, SVGIG (reference sequence). CDR3 size: 13 residues. The CDR3: CACGTSGPNEQFF. Written as DNA, the CDR3 is TGTGCCTGCGGGACTAGCGGACCAAATGAGCAGTTCTTC.

The rearrangement links TRBV7-6 to TRBJ2-3; the match to TRBD1 covers 9 bases. V trimming: 5 bases; J trimming: 6 bases; junction bases outside the gene matches: 12. From germline, CDR1 is SGHVS and CDR2 FNYEAQ. The length of the CDR3 is 16 residues. Written as DNA, the CDR3 is TGTGCCAGCAGCCCAGCGACAGGGGGGGACGTGGATACGCAGTATTTT. This gives the protein CASSPATGGDVDTQYF.

V usage is TRBV5-1 and J usage is TRBJ2-5; the match to TRBD2 covers 10 bases. There are 14 residues in the CDR3. The germline gives CDR1 SGHRS, CDR2 YFSETQ. Germline trimming cut 4 bases from V and 5 bases from J; bases unmatched to any gene: 5. The CDR3 nucleotides are TGCGCCAGCAGCGGTAGCGGGGGGCACGAGACCCAGTACTTC. Residues: CASSGSGGHETQYF.